The 9 T cell receptor beta chains presented below share a single source sample, sequenced in a study of T cells in Graves' hyperthyroidism and ophthalmopathy. Amplification yielded TCR beta CDR3 regions, with RNA transcripts as the source. The HTBI primer set was used in a first-round RT-PCR of the TCR CDR3. In TCRdb, the multiplex PCR reads were re-called with MiXCR into one record per CDR3 protein. Here the sample spans 350,000 to 400,000 distinct CDR3 sequences, 15% to 20% being singletons. The sequenced sample consisted of blood. The receptor set was obtained from a woman between 18 and 30 years old with Graves' hyperthyroidism.

In its sample, this clonotype was seen many times. The V call is TRBV10-2, the J call TRBJ1-5; possibly TRBD1 for D (5 bases). The CDR3 consists of 14 residues. The germline V gene has CDR1 WSHSY and CDR2 SAAADI. Trimming stripped 7 bases from V and 6 bases from J, with 16 bases between. The CDR3 DNA reads as TGCGCCAGCAAGAAGGGGAATAGGGGTCAGCCCCAGCATTTT. Protein product: CASKKGNRGQPQHF.

Many counts were recorded for this clonotype. The chain recombines TRBV11-2 with TRBJ2-7; 7 bases line up with TRBD1. V gave up 5 bases and J gave up 6 bases; unmatched junction bases: 4. Germline V gives CDR1 SGHAT, CDR2 FQNNGV. This CDR3 is built from 12 residues. The CDR3 loop reads CASSQQGFEQYF. As DNA, the CDR3 is TGTGCCAGCAGCCAACAGGGGTTCGAGCAGTACTTC.

V is TRBV6-2 or TRBV6-3 and J is TRBJ1-5, with D uncertain. V was clipped by 4 bases and J by 0 bases, with 10 bases between them. CDR3 size: 15 residues. Germline assignment: CDR1 MNHEY and CDR2 SVGEGT. For the CDR3, the DNA is TGTGCCAGCAGTTGGCCTACAGATAGCAATCAGCCCCAGCATTTT. Protein: CASSWPTDSNQPQHF.

This clonotype was recorded many times. DNA for the CDR3: TGTGCCAGCAGAGCTCAGGCGGACTACGAGCAGTACTTC. Its protein is CASRAQADYEQYF. The gene calls are TRBV6-1 and TRBJ2-7; D is ambiguous. Trimming left V 6 bases short and J 3 bases short, with 12 bases between. Germline CDR1 and CDR2: MNHNS and SASEGT. The CDR3 length is 13 residues.

The sample holds many counts of this clonotype. J is TRBJ1-1 and V is TRBV9; tentative D call: TRBD1 (5 bases). Trimming cost V 4 bases and J 8 bases, with 12 bases left between them. This CDR3 is 12 amino acids long. In germline, CDR1 is SGDLS, CDR2 YYNGEE. This CDR3 reads CASSPRWGEAFF. The CDR3 DNA reads as TGTGCCAGCAGCCCCCGTTGGGGGGAAGCTTTCTTT.

This clonotype was recorded at least ten times. J is TRBJ2-2 and V is TRBV6-1; possible D gene TRBD2, 5 bases. The CDR3 length is 13 residues. Trimming took 7 bases from V and 0 from J, leaving 6 bases between them. Germline CDR1 reads MNHNS; CDR2 reads SASEGT. The CDR3 nucleotides read TGTGCCAGCACGGGGTCGAACACCGGGGAGCTGTTTTTT. Translated: CASTGSNTGELFF.

CDR3 coding DNA: TGTGCCAGCAGTTCCAGGGCAGAAGAGACCCAGTACTTC. It codes for CASSSRAEETQYF. The V gene is TRBV27, the J gene TRBJ2-5; perhaps TRBD1 as D (5 bases). V lost 4 bases, J lost 3 bases, and 9 bases lay in between. This CDR3 region has 13 residues. Germline V lookup: CDR1 MNHEY, CDR2 SMNVEV (reference sequence).

In this sample, this clonotype turned up many times. The rearrangement joins TRBV2 to TRBJ2-2, with D possibly TRBD2 on 6 matching bases. CDR1 and CDR2 (germline): SNHLY, FYNNEI. This CDR3 is 12 amino acids long. V was cut by 7 bases and J by 6 bases, with 9 bases left in between. The CDR3 sequence: CASTGGAGELFF. As DNA, the CDR3 is TGTGCCAGCACCGGGGGAGCCGGGGAGCTGTTTTTT.

This clonotype was observed many times. The chain recombines TRBV6-1 with TRBJ1-1; 7 positions match TRBD1. Per germline, CDR1 MNHNS and CDR2 SASEGT. The CDR3 spans 12 residues. The CDR3 spells CLIRQGGTEAFF. CDR3 sequence (DNA): TGTCTCATCAGACAGGGAGGCACTGAAGCTTTCTTT.